The T cell receptor beta chain under discussion was sequenced for a study of OX40 agonist ivuxolimab in advanced cancers. Regarding the study as a whole: At 0.1 to 3.0 mg/kg and by week 6, CD4+ and CD8+ T cells in the blood had expanded clonally. Averaged across samples, CD8+ T cells carried more expanded clones than CD4+ did.

There are many counts of this clone. Its cognate antigen is unknown. TCRdb's table, derived via immunoSEQ multiplex PCR, lists solely in-frame clones and lacks some. The table includes about 62,000 clones, around 74% detected once. The receptor's source is an adult with an advanced solid tumor such as melanoma, head and neck, liver or kidney cancer. Material: CD4+ or CD8+ T cells sorted from blood, obtained in a trial of the OX40 agonist ivuxolimab.

The CDR3 DNA reads as TGTGCCAGCAGCCCTGAGGGGTCTTTTAACTATGGCTACACCTTC. Protein product: CASSPEGSFNYGYTF. The chain joins TRBV7-8 to TRBJ1-2; possible D gene TRBD1, 5 bases. The ends were cut back, 5 bases at V and 1 base at J, with 14 bases in the middle. Germline CDR1 reads SGHVS; CDR2 reads FQNEAQ. The CDR3 has 15 amino acids.